This TCR beta chain appears in the sequencing data of a study of blood T cell repertoires in COVID-19. Overall study context: Some COVID-19 samples were acute and others convalescent; all came from the United States, Italy and Spain.

Across 24 US areas, participants ranged in age from roughly 18 to 95 years. Cohorts were based on clinical histories the participants reported. Recovered status applied to Cohort 3 donors who had two consecutive negative PCRs. It also applied to those with clearance or with symptom resolution. The CDR3 sequence is 13 residues long. V shed 2 bases, J shed 6 bases, and the junction held 4 bases outside the gene matches. The germline CDR1 and CDR2 sequences are SGHDT and YYEEEE. The repertoire was sequenced with immunoSEQ multiplex PCR; TCRdb's copy has only in-frame clones and lacks some. The repertoire holds 450,000 or so clones, with 80% to 95% as singletons.

The sample was PBMCs or T cells enriched from blood (not recorded which). The chain carries TRBV5-6 and TRBJ1-2; 7 bases align to TRBD1. This TCR came from a man aged 18 to 29 who had recovered from COVID-19. The CDR3 region is CASSFGTENGYTF. DNA of the CDR3: TGTGCCAGCAGCTTCGGGACAGAAAATGGCTACACCTTC.